This T cell receptor (beta chain) was sequenced in a study of T-cell reconstitution after alpha-beta-depleted transplantation in children (dated by TCRdb to the mid-2010s). A note on the overall study: Using TCR repertoire profiling, the study followed T-cell immune reconstitution in a quantitative way in children after TCRalphabeta/CD19-depleted allogeneic hematopoietic cell transplantation.

Via the germline V gene, CDR1 is ENHRY and CDR2 SYGVKD. The V end gives up 3 bases and the J end 9 bases, leaving 10 bases in the junction not matched to a gene. Counted from cysteine to phenylalanine, this CDR3 has 15 amino acids. The retained sequence is limited to the CDR3, 45 bases, with the frame set at the first base. The library came from PCR. The sequencer listed for this sample is Illumina HiSeq 2500. TCR library preparation used molecular barcoding, with unique molecular identifiers applied to normalize quantification of the TCRbeta repertoire. TCRdb passed the public sequencing reads through fastp at Q25 and MiXCR, retaining productive beta sequences. Each record represents a unique CDR3 protein, reported with the most common genes and DNA among its rows. The sample profile shows around 200,000 distinct CDR3 sequences; less than 8% of them were found once. About 3% of the sample is taken by the ten largest.

In its sample, this clonotype was seen many times. Its antigen remains undetermined. The sample holds no much larger clone one base away, and base qualities are not on file. This clonotype originated in a human donor who donated a stem cell graft to a child with Wiskott-Aldrich syndrome. The specimen was PBMCs from the stem cell graft donor, collected from the stem cell graft. The rearrangement joined TRBV10-3 to TRBJ2-1; a stretch of 8 junction bases matches TRBD2. The CDR3 protein sequence reads: CAISDIRGRSFEQFF. The DNA is TGTGCCATCAGTGATATTCGCGGGAGGTCTTTTGAGCAGTTCTTC.